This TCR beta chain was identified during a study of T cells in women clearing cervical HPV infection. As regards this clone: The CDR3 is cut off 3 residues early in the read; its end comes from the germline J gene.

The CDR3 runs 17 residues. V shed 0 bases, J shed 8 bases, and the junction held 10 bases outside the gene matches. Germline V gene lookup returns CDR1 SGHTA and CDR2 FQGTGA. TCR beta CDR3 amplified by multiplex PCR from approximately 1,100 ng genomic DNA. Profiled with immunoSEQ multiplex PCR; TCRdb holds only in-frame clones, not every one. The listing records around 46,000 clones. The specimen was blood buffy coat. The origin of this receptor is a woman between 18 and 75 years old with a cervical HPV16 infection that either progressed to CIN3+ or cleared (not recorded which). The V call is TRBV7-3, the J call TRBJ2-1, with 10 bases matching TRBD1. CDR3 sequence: CASSLTGRTGGGHEQFF. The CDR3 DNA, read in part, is TGTGCCAGCAGCTTAACGGGTCGGACAGGGGGAGGGCATGAG. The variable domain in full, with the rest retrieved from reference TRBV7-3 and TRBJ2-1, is GAGVSQTPSNKVTEKGKYVELRCDPISGHTALYWYRQSLGQGPEFLIYFQGTGAADDSGLPNDRFFAVRPEGSVSTLKIQRTERGDSAVYLCASSLTGRTGGGHEQFFGPGTRLTVL.